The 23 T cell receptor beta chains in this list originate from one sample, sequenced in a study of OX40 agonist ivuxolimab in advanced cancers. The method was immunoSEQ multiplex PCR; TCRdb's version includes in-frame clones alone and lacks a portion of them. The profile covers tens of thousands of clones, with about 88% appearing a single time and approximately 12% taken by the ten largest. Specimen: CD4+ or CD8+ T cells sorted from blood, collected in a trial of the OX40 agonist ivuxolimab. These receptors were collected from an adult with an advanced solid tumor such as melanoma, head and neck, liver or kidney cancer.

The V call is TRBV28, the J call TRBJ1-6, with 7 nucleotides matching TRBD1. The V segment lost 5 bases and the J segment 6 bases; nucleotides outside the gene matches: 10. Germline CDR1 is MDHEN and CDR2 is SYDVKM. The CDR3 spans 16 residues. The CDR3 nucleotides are TGTGCCAGCAGTGTAACAACAGGGGTAGGTAATTCACCCCTCCACTTT. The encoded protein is CASSVTTGVGNSPLHF.

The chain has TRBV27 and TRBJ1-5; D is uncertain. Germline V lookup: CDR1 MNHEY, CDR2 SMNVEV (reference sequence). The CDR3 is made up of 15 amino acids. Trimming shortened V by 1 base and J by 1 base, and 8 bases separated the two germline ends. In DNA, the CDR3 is TGTGCCAGCAGTTTATATGCGGGAAGCAATCAGCCCCAGCATTTT. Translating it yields CASSLYAGSNQPQHF.

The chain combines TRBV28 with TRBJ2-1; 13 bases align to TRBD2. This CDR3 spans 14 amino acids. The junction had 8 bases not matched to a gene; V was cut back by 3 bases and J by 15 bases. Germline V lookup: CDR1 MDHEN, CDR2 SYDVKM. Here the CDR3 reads CASSLTSGRPRLFF. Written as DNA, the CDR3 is TGTGCCAGCAGTTTGACTAGCGGGAGGCCTCGGTTGTTCTTC.

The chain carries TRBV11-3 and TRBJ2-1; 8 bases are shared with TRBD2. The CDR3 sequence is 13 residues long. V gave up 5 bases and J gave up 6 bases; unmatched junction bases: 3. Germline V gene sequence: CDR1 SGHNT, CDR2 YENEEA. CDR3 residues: CASSLGGVNEQFF. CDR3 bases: TGTGCCAGCAGCCTCGGGGGGGTCAATGAGCAGTTCTTC.

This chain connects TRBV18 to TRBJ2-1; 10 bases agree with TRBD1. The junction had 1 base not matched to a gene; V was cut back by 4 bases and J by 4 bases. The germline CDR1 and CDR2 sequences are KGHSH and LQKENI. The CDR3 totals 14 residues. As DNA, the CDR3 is TGTGCCAGCTCACGGGACAGGGGTTACAATGAGCAGTTCTTC. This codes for CASSRDRGYNEQFF.

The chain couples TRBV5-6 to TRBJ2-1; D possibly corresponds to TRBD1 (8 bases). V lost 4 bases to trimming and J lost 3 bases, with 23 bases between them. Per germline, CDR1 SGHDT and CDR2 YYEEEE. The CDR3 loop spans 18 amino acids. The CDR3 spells CASSSTGGGRAVYNEQFF. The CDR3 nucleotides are TGTGCCAGCAGCAGCACAGGGGGAGGGAGGGCCGTCTACAATGAGCAGTTCTTC.

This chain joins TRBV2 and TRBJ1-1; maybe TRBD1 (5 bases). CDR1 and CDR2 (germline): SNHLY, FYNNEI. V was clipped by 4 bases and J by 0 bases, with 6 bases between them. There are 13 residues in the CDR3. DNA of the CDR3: TGTGCCAGCAGTGGACAGATGAACACTGAAGCTTTCTTT. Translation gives CASSGQMNTEAFF.

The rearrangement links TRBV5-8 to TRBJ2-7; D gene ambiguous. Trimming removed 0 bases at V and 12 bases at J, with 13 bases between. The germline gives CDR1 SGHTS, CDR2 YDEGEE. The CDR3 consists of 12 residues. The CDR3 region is CASSLAPVLLYF. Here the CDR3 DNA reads TGTGCCAGCAGCTTGGCTCCCGTTTTGCTGTACTTC.

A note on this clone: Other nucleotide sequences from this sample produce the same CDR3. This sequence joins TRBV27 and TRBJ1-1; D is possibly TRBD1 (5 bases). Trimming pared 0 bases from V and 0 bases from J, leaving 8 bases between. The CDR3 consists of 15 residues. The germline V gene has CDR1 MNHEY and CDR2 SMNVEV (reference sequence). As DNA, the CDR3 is TGTGCCAGCAGTTTATCGACAGAGCTGAACACTGAAGCTTTCTTT. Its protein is CASSLSTELNTEAFF.

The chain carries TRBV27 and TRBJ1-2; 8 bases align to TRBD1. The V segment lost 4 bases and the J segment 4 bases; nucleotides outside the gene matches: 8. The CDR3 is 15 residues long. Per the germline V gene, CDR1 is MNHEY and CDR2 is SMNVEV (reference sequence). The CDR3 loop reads CASSSYRGAVYGYTF. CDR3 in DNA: TGTGCCAGCAGTTCATACAGGGGGGCCGTCTATGGCTACACCTTC.

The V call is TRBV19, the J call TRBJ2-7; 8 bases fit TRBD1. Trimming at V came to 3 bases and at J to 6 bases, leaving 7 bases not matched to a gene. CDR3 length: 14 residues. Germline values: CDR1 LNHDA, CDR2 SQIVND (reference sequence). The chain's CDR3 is CASSIETGAREQYF. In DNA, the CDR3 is TGTGCCAGTAGTATTGAGACAGGGGCCCGCGAGCAGTACTTC.

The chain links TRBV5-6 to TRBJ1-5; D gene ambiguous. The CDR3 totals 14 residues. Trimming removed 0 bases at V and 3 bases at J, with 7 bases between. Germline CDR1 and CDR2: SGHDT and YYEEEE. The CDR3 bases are TGTGCCAGCAGCTTGGGAGGGAACAATCAGCCCCAGCATTTT. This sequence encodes CASSLGGNNQPQHF.

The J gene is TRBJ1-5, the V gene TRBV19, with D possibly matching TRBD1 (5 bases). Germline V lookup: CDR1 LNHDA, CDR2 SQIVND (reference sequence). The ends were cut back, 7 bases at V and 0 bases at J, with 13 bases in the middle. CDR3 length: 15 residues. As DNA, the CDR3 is TGTGCCAGTACTCTTCGGGGGTATAGCAATCAGCCCCAGCATTTT. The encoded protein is CASTLRGYSNQPQHF.

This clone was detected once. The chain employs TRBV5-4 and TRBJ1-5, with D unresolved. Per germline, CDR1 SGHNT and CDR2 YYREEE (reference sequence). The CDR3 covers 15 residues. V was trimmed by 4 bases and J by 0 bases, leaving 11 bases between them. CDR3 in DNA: TGTGCCAGCAGCCCAACACCGAATAGCAATCAGCCCCAGCATTTT. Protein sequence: CASSPTPNSNQPQHF.

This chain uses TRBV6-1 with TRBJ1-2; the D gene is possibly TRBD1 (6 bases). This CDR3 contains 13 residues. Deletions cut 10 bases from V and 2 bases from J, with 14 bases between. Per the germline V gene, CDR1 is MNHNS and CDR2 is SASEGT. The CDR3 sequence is CATAGTPNYGYTF. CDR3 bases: TGTGCCACCGCCGGGACACCAAACTATGGCTACACCTTC.

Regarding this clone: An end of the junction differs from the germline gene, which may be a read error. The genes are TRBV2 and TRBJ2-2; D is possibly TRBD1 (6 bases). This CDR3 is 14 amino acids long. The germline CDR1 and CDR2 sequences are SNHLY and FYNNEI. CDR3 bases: TGTGCCAGCAGGGAAGACAGGCTGGGGGGGGAGCTGTTTTTT. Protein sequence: CASREDRLGGELFF.

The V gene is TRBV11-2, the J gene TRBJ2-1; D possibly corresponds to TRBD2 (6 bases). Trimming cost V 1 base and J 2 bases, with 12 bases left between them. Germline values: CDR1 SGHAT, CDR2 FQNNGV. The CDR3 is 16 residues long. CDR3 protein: CASSLGGGAAYNEQFF. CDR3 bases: TGTGCCAGCAGCTTAGGGGGCGGGGCTGCCTACAATGAGCAGTTCTTC.

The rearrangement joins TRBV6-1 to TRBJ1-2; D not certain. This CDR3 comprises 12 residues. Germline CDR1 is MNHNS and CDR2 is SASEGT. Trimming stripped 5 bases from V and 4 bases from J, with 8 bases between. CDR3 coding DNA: TGTGCCAGCAGTCCATCTGGCTATGGCTACACCTTC. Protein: CASSPSGYGYTF.

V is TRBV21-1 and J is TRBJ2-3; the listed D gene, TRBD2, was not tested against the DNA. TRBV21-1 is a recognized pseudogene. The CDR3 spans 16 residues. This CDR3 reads CASSKAGRESTDTQYF. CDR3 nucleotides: TGTGCCAGCAGCAAAGCAGGAAGGGAGTCTACAGATACGCAGTATTTT.

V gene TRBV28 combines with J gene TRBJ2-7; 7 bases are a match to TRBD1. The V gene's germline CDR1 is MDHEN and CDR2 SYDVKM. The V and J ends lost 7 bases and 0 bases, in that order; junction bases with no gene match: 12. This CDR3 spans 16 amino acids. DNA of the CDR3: TGTGCCAGCACTAGGGACAGCATAATGAGCTCCTACGAGCAGTACTTC. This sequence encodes CASTRDSIMSSYEQYF.

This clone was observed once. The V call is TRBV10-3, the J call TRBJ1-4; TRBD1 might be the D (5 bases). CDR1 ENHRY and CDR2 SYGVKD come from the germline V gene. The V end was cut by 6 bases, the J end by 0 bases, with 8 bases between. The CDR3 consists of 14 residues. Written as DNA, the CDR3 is TGTGCCATCAGAGGGGATACAACTAATGAAAAACTGTTTTTT. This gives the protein CAIRGDTTNEKLFF.

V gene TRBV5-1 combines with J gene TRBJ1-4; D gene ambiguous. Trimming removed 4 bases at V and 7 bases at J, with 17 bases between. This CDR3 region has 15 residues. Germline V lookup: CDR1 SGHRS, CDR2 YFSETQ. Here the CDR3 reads CASSKREGGPEKLFF. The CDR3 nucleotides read TGCGCCAGCAGCAAAAGAGAGGGAGGGCCTGAAAAACTGTTTTTT.

The CDR3 DNA sequence: TGTGCCACCAGCAGAGCACTGACAGGGCGAAATCAGCCCCAGCATTTT. It specifies CATSRALTGRNQPQHF. The chain couples TRBV15 to TRBJ1-5; TRBD1 aligns across 7 bases. The CDR3 totals 16 residues. Per germline, CDR1 LNHNV and CDR2 YYDKDF (reference sequence). The junction had 7 bases not matched to a gene; V was cut back by 1 base and J by 4 bases. The complete variable domain, with remaining parts taken from reference TRBV15 and TRBJ1-5, reads DAMVIQNPRYQVTQFGKPVTLSCSQTLNHNVMYWYQQKSSQAPKLLFHYYDKDFNNEADTPDNFQSRRPNTSFCFLDIRSPGLGDTAMYLCATSRALTGRNQPQHFGDGTRLSIL.